The rows below give T cell receptor beta chains drawn from one sample of a study of response to subunit inactivated influenza vaccine. MiXCR, applied by TCRdb to the RT-PCR reads, yields one record per CDR3 protein. The data show approximately 520,000 distinct CDR3 sequences, with about 17% seen just once and less than 4% held by the top ten. The starting material was CD4+ T cells sorted from PBMCs, obtained around 25 months after vaccination. The receptor source for this set is a man aged 50 to 69 who received an inactivated influenza vaccine. CDR3s include the opening cysteine and the closing phenylalanine or tryptophan. D genes are given only for firm matches. Expanded clones get a size class; other rows say once, few or many, or leave the size out.

V	D	size	J	CDR3	DNA
TRBV20-1	NA	NA	TRBJ2-5	CSASSYLAPEYQETQYF	TGCAGTGCTAGCAGTTATCTAGCGCCCGAGTACCAAGAGACCCAGTACTTC
TRBV7-2	TRBD1	few	TRBJ2-7	CASIEPGQFHEQYF	TGTGCCAGCATCGAGCCGGGACAGTTCCACGAGCAGTACTTC
TRBV3-1	TRBD2	few	TRBJ2-2	CASSPGAGSVTGELFF	TGTGCCAGCAGCCCGGGAGCGGGGTCTGTCACCGGGGAGCTGTTTTTT
TRBV12-3/TRBV12-4	NA	few	TRBJ2-2	CASGFTGSNTGELFF	TGTGCCAGCGGTTTTACAGGGTCGAACACCGGGGAGCTGTTTTTT
TRBV12-3/TRBV12-4	TRBD1	few	TRBJ2-7	CASSLTGGRTEPEQYF	TGTGCCAGCAGCTTGACAGGGGGCAGGACCGAACCCGAGCAGTACTTC
TRBV11-2	NA	NA	TRBJ2-3	CASNQGGPDTQYF	TGTGCCAGCAATCAGGGGGGGCCAGATACGCAGTATTTT
TRBV20-1	NA	few	TRBJ1-2	CSATDRPYGYTF	TGCAGTGCCACAGACAGACCCTATGGCTACACCTTC
TRBV28	NA	many	TRBJ2-7	CASSLNYEQYF	TGTGCCAGCAGCCTAAACTACGAGCAGTACTTC
TRBV25-1	NA	NA	TRBJ2-7	CASSEYHALPGEQYF	TGTGCCAGCAGTGAATACCACGCCCTCCCTGGCGAGCAGTACTTC
TRBV2	NA	NA	TRBJ2-5	CASSVSKTQYF	TGTGCCAGCAGTGTCTCTAAGACCCAGTACTTC
TRBV5-1	TRBD2	NA	TRBJ2-2	CASSLAGGPNTGELFF	TGCGCCAGCAGCTTAGCGGGAGGGCCGAACACCGGGGAGCTGTTTTTT
TRBV5-1	TRBD1	few	TRBJ1-2	CASSVAGGGGYGYTF	TGCGCCAGCAGCGTAGCAGGGGGCGGAGGCTATGGCTACACCTTC
TRBV30	NA	many	TRBJ2-1	CAWRRKGYNEQFF	TGTGCCTGGAGACGTAAGGGATACAATGAGCAGTTCTTC
TRBV12-3/TRBV12-4	TRBD1	NA	TRBJ1-6	CASRQTGVNSPLHF	TGTGCCAGCAGGCAGACAGGGGTCAATTCACCCCTCCACTTT
TRBV7-9	TRBD2	NA	TRBJ2-7	CASSSGLAGFDKDF	TGTGCCAGCAGTTCCGGACTAGCGGGGTTCGATAAAGACTTC
TRBV29-1	NA	many	TRBJ2-3	CSVARGPTDTQYF	TGCAGCGTTGCTAGAGGCCCCACAGATACGCAGTATTTT
TRBV12-3/TRBV12-4	NA	NA	TRBJ1-2	CASSRQGGENGYTF	TGTGCCAGCAGTCGCCAAGGGGGGGAAAATGGCTACACCTTC
TRBV10-1	NA	NA	TRBJ2-7	CAPEDEQYF	TGCGCCCCTGAGGACGAGCAGTACTTC